The entry below gives a single TCR beta chain sequence along with its context. This entry comes from a study of T cell changes during pregnancy in multiple sclerosis. The repertoire was sequenced with immunoSEQ multiplex PCR; TCRdb's copy has only in-frame clones and lacks some. The table shows roughly 52,000 clones, with under 95% occurring only once. With 7 bases removed from V and 0 bases from J, the gap between germline ends came to 11 bases. Germline CDR1 SNHLY, CDR2 FYNNEI. The CDR3 length is 14 residues. This clonotype was sampled from a female donor with multiple sclerosis, enrolled in a pregnancy study. The chain is built from TRBV2 and TRBJ2-3; maybe TRBD2 (5 bases). The sequences come from CD8+ T cells from peripheral blood mononuclear cells, collected before pregnancy. CDR3 coding DNA: TGTGCCAGCATGAGGGCCTCTAGCACAGATACGCAGTATTTT. It specifies CASMRASSTDTQYF.